This T cell receptor beta chain was retrieved from a study of T cells in Graves' hyperthyroidism and ophthalmopathy. At the level of the study: Sampling of peripheral blood happened at initial diagnosis, prior to any treatment.

Researchers took RNA transcripts and amplified the TCR beta CDR3 regions from them. The HTBI primer set was used in a first-round RT-PCR of the TCR CDR3. A single record per CDR3 protein comes from TCRdb applying MiXCR to the multiplex PCR reads. Of over 700,000 distinct CDR3 sequences detected, approximately 40% appear once; the ten largest clones hold 8% to 9%. This CDR3 is built from 15 residues. V gave up 6 bases and J gave up 4 bases, with 18 bases separating them. Germline CDR1 and CDR2: LNHDA and SQIVND (reference sequence). Note on this clonotype: The target antigen is unknown.

Findings and caveats of the study: Most clonotypes that expanded in the thyroid above 0.001 also showed up in blood.

Every diagnosis used clinical symptoms, serum thyroxine and TRAb, thyroid ultrasound and orbital computed tomography. Sequences were obtained from blood. This clonotype originated in a man between 18 and 35 years old with Graves' hyperthyroidism. The chain uses TRBV19 and TRBJ1-1; a weak D match, TRBD1 (5 bases). Here the CDR3 DNA reads TGTGCCAGTAGCCTCGCAGGGCCCCCCGGCACTGAAGCTTTCTTT. Translating it yields CASSLAGPPGTEAFF.